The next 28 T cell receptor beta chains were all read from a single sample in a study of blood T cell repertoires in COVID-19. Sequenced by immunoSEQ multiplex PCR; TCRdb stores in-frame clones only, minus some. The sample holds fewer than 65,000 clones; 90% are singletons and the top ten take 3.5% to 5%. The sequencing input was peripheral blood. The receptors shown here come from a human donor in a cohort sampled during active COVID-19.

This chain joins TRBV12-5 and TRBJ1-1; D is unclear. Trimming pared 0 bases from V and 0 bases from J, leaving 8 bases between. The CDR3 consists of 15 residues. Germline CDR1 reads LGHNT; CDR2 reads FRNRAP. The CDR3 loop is CASGLVLSMNTEAFF. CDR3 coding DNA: TGTGCTAGTGGTTTGGTTTTGAGCATGAACACTGAAGCTTTCTTT.

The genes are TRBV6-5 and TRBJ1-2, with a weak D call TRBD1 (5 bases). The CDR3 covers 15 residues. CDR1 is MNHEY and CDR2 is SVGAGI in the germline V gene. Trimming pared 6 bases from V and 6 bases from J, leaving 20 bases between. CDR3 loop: CASRNGGPHAHGYTF. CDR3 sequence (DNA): TGTGCCAGCAGAAACGGGGGTCCCCATGCCCATGGCTACACCTTC.

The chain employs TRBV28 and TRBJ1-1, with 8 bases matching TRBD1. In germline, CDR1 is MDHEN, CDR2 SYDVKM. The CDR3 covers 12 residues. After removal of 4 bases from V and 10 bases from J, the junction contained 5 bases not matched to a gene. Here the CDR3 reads CASSSSDRAAFF. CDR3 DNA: TGTGCCAGCAGTTCCTCGGACAGGGCAGCTTTCTTT.

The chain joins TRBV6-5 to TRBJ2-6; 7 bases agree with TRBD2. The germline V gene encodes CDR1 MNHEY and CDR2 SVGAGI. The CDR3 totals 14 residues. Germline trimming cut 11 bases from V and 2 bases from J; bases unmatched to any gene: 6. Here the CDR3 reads CAVGGKPGANVLTF. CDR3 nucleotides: TGTGCCGTCGGGGGGAAGCCTGGGGCCAACGTCCTGACTTTC.

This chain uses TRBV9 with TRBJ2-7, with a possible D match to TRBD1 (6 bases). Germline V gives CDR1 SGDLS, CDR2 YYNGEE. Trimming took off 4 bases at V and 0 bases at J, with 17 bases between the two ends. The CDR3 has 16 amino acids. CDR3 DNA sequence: TGTGCCAGCAGCCCCCCACAGGGCGTAAGCTCCTACGAGCAGTACGTC. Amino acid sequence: CASSPPQGVSSYEQYV.

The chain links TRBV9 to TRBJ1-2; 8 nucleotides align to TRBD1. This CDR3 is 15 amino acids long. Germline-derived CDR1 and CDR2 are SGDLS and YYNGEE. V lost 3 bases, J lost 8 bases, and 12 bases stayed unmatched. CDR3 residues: CASSDGTGASMGYTF. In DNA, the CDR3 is TGTGCCAGCAGCGATGGGACAGGCGCCTCGATGGGCTACACCTTC.

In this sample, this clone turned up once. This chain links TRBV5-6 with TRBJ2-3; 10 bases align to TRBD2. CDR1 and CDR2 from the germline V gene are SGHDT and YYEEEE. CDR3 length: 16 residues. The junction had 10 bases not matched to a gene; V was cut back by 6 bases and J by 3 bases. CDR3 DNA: TGTGCCAGCACCCGAGGGTCTAGCGGGAGAACAGATACGCAGTATTTT. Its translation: CASTRGSSGRTDTQYF.

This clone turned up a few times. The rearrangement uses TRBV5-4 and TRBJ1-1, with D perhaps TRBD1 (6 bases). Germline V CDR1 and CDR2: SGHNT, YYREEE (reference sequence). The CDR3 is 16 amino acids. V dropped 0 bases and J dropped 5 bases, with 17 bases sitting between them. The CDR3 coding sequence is TGTGCCAGCAGCTTGGTGGTAGGGGGTCTATGGACTGAAGCTTTCTTT. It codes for CASSLVVGGLWTEAFF.

CDR3 sequence: CASSYYLGLAGETYEQYV. The CDR3 DNA reads as TGTGCCAGCAGTTACTATCTGGGACTAGCGGGAGAGACCTACGAGCAGTACGTC. The chain carries TRBV27 and TRBJ2-7; 14 bases map to TRBD2. Germline V CDR1 and CDR2: MNHEY, SMNVEV (reference sequence). The CDR3 consists of 18 residues. The junction had 10 bases not matched to a gene; V was cut back by 4 bases and J by 2 bases.

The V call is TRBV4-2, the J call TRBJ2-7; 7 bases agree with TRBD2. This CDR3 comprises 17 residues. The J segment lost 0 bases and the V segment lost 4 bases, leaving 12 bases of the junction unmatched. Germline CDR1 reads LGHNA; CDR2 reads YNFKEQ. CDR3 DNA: TGTGCCAGCAGCCCCCTCTGGGAGCGGGAACCCTCCTACGAGCAGTACGTC. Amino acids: CASSPLWEREPSYEQYV.

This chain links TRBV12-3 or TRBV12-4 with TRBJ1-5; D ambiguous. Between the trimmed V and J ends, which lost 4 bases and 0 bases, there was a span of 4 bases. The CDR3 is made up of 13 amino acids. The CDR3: CASSYGSNQPQHF. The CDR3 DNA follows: TGTGCCAGCAGTTACGGTAGCAATCAGCCCCAGCATTTT.

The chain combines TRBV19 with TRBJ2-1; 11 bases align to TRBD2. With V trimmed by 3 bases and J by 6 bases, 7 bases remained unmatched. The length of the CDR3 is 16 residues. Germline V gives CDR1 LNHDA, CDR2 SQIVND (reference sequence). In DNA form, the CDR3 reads TGTGCCAGTAGTATTACCGGGACTAGCGGCTTCAATGAGCAGTTCTTC. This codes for CASSITGTSGFNEQFF.

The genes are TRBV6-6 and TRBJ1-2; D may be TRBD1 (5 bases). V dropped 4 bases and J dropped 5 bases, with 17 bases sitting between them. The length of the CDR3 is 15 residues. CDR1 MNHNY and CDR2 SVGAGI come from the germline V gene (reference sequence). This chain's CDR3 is CASSLSGTVDYGYTF. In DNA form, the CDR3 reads TGTGCCAGCAGTTTGAGCGGGACTGTTGATTATGGCTACACCTTC.

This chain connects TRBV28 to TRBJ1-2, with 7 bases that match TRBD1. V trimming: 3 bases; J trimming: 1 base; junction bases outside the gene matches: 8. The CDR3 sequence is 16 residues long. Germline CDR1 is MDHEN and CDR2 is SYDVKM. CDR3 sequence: CASSFKGQGVNYGYTF. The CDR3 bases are TGTGCCAGCAGTTTTAAAGGGCAGGGGGTTAACTATGGCTACACCTTC.

The CDR3 spells CASSLVGTGAEQYF. The CDR3 DNA is TGTGCCAGCAGCTTAGTTGGAACAGGGGCCGAGCAGTACTTC. V usage is TRBV7-9 and J usage is TRBJ2-7; 7 bases align to TRBD1. Germline V lookup: CDR1 SEHNR, CDR2 FQNEAQ (reference sequence). The ends lost 1 base at V and 6 bases at J; junction bases unmatched: 6. The CDR3 sequence is 14 residues long.

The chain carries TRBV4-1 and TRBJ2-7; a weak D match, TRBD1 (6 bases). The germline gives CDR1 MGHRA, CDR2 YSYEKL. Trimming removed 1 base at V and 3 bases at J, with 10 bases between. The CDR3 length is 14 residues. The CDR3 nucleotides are TGCGCCAGCAGCCAAGGAGAACAGGGCTACGAGCAGTACTTC. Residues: CASSQGEQGYEQYF.

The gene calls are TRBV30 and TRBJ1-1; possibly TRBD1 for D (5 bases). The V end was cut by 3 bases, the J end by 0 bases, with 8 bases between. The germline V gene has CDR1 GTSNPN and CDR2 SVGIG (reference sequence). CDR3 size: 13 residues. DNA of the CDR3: TGTGCCTGGAGCCTCAGGGTGAACACTGAAGCTTTCTTT. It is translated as CAWSLRVNTEAFF.

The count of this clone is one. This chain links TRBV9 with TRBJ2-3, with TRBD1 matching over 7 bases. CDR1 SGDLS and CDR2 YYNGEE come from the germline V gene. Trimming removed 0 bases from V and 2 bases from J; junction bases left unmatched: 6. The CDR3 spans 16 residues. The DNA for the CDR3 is TGTGCCAGCAGCGTAGTGGGGACAGAGTTCACAGATACGCAGTATTTT. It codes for CASSVVGTEFTDTQYF.

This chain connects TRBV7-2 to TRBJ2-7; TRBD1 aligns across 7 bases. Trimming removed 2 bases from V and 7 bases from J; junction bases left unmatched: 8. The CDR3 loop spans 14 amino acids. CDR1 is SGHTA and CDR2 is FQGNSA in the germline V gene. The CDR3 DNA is TGTGCCAGCAGCTTAACCCGAGACAGGGTTGAGCAGTACTTC. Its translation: CASSLTRDRVEQYF. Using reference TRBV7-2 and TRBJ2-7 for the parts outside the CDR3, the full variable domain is GAGVSQSPSNKVTEKGKDVELRCDPISGHTALYWYRQSLGQGLEFLIYFQGNSAPDKSGLPSDRFSAERTGGSVSTLTIQRTQQEDSAVYLCASSLTRDRVEQYFGPGTRLTVT.

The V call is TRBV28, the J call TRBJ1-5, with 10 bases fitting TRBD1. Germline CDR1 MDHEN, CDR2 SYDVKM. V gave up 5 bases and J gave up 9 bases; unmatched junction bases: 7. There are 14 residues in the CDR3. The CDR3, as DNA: TGTGCCAGCAGTCCGACGACAGGGGGCATGCCCCAGCATTTT. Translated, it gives CASSPTTGGMPQHF.

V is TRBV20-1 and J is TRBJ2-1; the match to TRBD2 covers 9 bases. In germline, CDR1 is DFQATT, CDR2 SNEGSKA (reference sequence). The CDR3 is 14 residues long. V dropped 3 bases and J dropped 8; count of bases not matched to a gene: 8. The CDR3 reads CSASPRLADDEQFF. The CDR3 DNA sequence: TGCAGTGCTAGTCCGAGACTAGCGGACGATGAGCAGTTCTTC.

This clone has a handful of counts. CDR3 nucleotide sequence: TGTGCCAGTAAAACGGACAGGGGTGGCAATCAGCCCCAGCATTTT. Its protein product is CASKTDRGGNQPQHF. The rearrangement joins TRBV19 to TRBJ1-5, with 9 nucleotides matching TRBD1. Germline V lookup: CDR1 LNHDA, CDR2 SQIVND (reference sequence). The CDR3 is 15 residues long. Trimming took 7 bases from V and 2 from J; bases not matched to a gene: 6.

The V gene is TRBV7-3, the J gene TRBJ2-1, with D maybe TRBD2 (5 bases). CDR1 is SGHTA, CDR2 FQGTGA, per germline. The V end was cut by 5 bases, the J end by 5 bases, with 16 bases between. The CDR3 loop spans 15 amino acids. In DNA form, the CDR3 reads TGTGCCAGCAGCACCCGCCCCGGGATCAACAATGAGCAGTTCTTC. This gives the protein CASSTRPGINNEQFF.

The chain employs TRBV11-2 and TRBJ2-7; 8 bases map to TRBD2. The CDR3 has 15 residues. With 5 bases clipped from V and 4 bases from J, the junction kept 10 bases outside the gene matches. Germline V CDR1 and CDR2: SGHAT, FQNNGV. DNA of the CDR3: TGTGCCAGCAGCCGCGGGACTAGTGGGATTTACGAGCAGTACTTC. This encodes CASSRGTSGIYEQYF.

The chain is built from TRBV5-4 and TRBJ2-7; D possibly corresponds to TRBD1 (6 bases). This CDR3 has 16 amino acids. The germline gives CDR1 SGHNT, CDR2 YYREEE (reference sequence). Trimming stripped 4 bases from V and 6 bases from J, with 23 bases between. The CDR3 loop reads CASSTGQPPRSSEQYF. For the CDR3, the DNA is TGTGCCAGCAGCACCGGACAGCCTCCGAGATCGAGCGAGCAGTACTTC.

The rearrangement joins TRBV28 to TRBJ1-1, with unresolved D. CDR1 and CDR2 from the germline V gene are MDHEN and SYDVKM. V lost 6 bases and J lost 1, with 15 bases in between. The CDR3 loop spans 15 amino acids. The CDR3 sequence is CASRLAWARNTEAFF. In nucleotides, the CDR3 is TGTGCCAGCAGGCTGGCCTGGGCCCGGAACACTGAAGCTTTCTTT. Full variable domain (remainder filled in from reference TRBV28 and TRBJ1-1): DVKVTQSSRYLVKRTGEKVFLECVQDMDHENMFWYRQDPGLGLRLIYFSYDVKMKEKGDIPEGYSVSREKKERFSLILESASTNQTSMYLCASRLAWARNTEAFFGQGTRLTVV.

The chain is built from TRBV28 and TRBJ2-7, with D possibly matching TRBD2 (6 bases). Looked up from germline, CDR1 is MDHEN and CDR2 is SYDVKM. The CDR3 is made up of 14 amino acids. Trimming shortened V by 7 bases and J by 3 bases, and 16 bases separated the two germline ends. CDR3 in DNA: TGTGCCAGCATCACCGGGAGTAGGGGCTACGAGCAGTACTTC. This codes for CASITGSRGYEQYF. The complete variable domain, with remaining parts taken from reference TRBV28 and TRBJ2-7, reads DVKVTQSSRYLVKRTGEKVFLECVQDMDHENMFWYRQDPGLGLRLIYFSYDVKMKEKGDIPEGYSVSREKKERFSLILESASTNQTSMYLCASITGSRGYEQYFGPGTRLTVT.

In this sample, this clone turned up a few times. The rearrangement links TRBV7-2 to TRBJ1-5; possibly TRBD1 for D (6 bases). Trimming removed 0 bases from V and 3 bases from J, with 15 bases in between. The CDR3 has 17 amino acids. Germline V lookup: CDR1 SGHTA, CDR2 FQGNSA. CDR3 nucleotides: TGTGCCAGCAGCTTAGCCCCACTGGGACAATCCAATCAGCCCCAGCATTTT. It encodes CASSLAPLGQSNQPQHF.